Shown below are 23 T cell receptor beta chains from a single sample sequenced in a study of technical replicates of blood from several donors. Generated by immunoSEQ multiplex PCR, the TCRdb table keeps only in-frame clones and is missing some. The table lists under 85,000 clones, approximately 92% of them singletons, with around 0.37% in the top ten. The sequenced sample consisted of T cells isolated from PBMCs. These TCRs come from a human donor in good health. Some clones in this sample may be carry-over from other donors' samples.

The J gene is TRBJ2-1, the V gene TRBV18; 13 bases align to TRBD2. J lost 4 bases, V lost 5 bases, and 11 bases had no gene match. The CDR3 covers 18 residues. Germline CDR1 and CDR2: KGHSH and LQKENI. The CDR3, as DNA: TGTGCCAGCTCATCAAGGACTAGCGGGAGATTGGTGTACAATGAGCAGTTCTTC. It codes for CASSSRTSGRLVYNEQFF.

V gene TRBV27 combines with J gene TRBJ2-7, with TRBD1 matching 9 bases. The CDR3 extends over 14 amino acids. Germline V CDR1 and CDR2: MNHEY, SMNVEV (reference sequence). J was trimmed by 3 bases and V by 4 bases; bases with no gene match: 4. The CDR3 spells CASSWETGGYEQYF. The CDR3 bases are TGTGCCAGCAGTTGGGAGACAGGGGGCTACGAGCAGTACTTC.

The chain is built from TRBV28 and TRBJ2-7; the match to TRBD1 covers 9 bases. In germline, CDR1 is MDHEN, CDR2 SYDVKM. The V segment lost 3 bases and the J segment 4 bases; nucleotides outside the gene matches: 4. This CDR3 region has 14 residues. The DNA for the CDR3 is TGTGCCAGCAGTTTCCGGGACAGGGCATACGAGCAGTACTTC. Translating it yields CASSFRDRAYEQYF.

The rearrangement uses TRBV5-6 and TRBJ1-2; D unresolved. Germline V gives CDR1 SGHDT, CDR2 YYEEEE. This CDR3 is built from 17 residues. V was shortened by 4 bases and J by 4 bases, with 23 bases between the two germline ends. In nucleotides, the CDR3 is TGTGCCAGCAGCCACAGACCGGATACGGAGGAGTTCTATGGCTACACCTTC. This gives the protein CASSHRPDTEEFYGYTF.

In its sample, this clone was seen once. The DNA of the CDR3 is TGTGCCAGCAGTGAGTTTCGGGAAACCGGGGAGCTGTTTTTT. This sequence encodes CASSEFRETGELFF. The genes are TRBV6-4 and TRBJ2-2, with D possibly matching TRBD2 (5 bases). V lost 3 bases and J lost 5, with 10 bases in between. This CDR3 spans 14 amino acids. CDR1 and CDR2 from the germline V gene are MRHNA and SNTAGT.

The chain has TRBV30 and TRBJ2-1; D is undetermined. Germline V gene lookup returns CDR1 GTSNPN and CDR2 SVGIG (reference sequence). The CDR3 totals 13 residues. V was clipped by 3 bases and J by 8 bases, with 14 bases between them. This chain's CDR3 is CAWSEALPHEQFF. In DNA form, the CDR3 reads TGTGCCTGGAGCGAGGCCCTCCCCCATGAGCAGTTCTTC.

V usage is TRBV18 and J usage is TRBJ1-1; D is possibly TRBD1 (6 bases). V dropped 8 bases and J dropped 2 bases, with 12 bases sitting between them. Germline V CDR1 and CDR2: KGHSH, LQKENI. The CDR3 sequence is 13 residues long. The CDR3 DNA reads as TGTGCCAGCGCCAGGGGAAGAAACACTGAAGCTTTCTTT. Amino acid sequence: CASARGRNTEAFF.

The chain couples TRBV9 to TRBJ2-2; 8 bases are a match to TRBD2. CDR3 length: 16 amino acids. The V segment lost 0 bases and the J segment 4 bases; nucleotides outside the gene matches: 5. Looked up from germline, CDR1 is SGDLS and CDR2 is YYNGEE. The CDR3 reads CASSVEGGLVTGELFF. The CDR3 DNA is TGTGCCAGCAGCGTAGAGGGGGGACTAGTCACCGGGGAGCTGTTTTTT.

CDR3 region: CASGYSGRVNEQFF. Written as DNA, the CDR3 is TGCGCCAGCGGCTATAGCGGGAGGGTCAATGAGCAGTTCTTC. V and J are TRBV10-2 and TRBJ2-1, with TRBD2 matching 11 bases. CDR1 and CDR2 (germline): WSHSY, SAAADI. The CDR3 has 14 residues. Trimming at V came to 8 bases and at J to 6 bases, leaving 6 bases not matched to a gene.

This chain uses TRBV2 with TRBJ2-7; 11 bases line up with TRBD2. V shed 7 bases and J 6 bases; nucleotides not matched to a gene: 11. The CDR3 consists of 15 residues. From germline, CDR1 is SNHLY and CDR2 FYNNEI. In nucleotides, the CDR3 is TGTGCCAGCAACCCACTAGCGGGAGTCGGCGGCGAGCAGTACTTC. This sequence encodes CASNPLAGVGGEQYF.

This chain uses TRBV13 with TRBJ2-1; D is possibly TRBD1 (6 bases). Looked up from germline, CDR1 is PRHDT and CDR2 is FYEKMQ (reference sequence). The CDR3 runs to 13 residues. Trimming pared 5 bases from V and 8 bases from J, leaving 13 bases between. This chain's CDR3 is CASSVTGRHEQFF. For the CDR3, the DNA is TGTGCCAGCAGCGTGACAGGTAGGCATGAGCAGTTCTTC.

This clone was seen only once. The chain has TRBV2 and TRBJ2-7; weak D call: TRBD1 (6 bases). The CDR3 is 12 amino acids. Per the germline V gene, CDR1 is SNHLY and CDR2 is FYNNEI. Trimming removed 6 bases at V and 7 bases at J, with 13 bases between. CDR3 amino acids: CASRDSLFEQYF. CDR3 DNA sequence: TGTGCCAGCAGGGACAGTCTCTTTGAGCAGTACTTC.

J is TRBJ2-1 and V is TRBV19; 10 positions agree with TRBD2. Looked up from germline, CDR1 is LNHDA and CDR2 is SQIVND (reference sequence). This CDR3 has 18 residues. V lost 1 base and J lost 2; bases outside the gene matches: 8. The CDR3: CASSIVLAGELAYNEQFF. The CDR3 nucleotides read TGTGCCAGTAGTATAGTTCTAGCGGGAGAGTTGGCCTACAATGAGCAGTTCTTC.

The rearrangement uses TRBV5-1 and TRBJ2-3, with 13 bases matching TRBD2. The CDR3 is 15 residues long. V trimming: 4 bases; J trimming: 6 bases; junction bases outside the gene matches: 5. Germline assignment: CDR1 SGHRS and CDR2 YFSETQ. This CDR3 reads CASSDGLAGVDTQYF. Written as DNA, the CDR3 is TGCGCCAGCAGCGATGGACTAGCGGGAGTGGATACGCAGTATTTT.

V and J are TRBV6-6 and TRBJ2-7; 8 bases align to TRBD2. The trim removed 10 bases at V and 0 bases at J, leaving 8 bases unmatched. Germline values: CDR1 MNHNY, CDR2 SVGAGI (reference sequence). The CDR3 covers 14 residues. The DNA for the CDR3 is TGTGCCACCCAACGGGGGGGGCTCTCCTACGAGCAGTACTTC. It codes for CATQRGGLSYEQYF.

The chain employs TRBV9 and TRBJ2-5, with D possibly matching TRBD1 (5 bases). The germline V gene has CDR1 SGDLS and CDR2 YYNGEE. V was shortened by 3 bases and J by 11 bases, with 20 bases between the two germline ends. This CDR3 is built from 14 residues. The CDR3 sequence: CASSATERTTEQYF. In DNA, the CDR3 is TGTGCCAGCAGCGCGACAGAACGTACTACGGAGCAGTACTTC.

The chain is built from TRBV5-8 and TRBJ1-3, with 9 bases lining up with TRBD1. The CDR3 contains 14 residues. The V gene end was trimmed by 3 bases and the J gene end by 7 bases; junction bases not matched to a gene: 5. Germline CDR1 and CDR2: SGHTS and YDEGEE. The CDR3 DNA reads TGTGCCAGCAGCTGGGGACAGGGATTGAACACCATATATTTT. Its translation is CASSWGQGLNTIYF.

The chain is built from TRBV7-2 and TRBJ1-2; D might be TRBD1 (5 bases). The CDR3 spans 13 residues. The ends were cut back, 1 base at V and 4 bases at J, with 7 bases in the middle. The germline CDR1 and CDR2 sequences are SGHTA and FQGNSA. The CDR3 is CASSLDRIYGYTF. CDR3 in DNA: TGTGCCAGCAGCTTAGACAGGATCTATGGCTACACCTTC.

CDR3 coding DNA: TGTGCCAGAAGCCCCAGGGGAGTAAAAGAAGACACCTTC. Translating gives CARSPRGVKEDTF. This chain links TRBV5-3 with TRBJ1-2; TRBD1 might be the D (6 bases). TRBV5-3 counts as an open reading frame of uncertain function. The CDR3 runs 13 residues. V was trimmed by 4 bases and J by 12 bases, leaving 19 bases between them.

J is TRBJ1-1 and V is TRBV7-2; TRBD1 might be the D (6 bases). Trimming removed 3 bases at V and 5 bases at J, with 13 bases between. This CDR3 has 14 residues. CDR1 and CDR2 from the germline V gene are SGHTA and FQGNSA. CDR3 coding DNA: TGTGCCAGCAGCTTGGAGGCAGGGGTAACTGAAGCTTTCTTT. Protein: CASSLEAGVTEAFF.

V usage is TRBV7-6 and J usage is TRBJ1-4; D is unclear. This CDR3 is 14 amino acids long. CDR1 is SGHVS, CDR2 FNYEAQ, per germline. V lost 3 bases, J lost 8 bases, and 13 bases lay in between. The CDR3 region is CASSFNRAGEKLFF. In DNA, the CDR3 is TGTGCCAGCAGCTTCAATAGGGCGGGCGAAAAACTGTTTTTT.

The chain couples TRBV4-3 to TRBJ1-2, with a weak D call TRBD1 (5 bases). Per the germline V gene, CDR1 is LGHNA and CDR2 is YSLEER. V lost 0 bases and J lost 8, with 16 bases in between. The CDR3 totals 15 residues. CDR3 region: CASSQDRAGLRGYTF. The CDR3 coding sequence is TGCGCCAGCAGCCAAGATCGGGCAGGGCTACGGGGCTACACCTTC.

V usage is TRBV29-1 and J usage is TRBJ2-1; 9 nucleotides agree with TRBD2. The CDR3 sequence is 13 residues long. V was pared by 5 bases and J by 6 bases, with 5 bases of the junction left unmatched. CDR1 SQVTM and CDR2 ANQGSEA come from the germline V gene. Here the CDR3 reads CSVRTSAPNEQFF. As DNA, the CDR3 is TGCAGCGTTCGGACTAGCGCACCCAATGAGCAGTTCTTC.